What follows are 9 T cell receptor beta chains derived from one specimen sequenced in a study of T cells in Graves' hyperthyroidism and ophthalmopathy (dated by TCRdb to about 2019). Library preparation used multiplex PCR. Data came from an Illumina HiSeq 2000. TCR beta CDR3 regions were amplified from RNA transcripts. A first-round RT-PCR of the TCR CDR3 used the HTBI primer set with the Qiagen OneStep RT-PCR kit. Clones were called with MiXCR by TCRdb after fastp trimmed the public reads at Q25, and only in-frame beta chains were retained. One record per CDR3 amino acid sequence lists the most common genes and DNA. The table for this sample lists hundreds of thousands of distinct CDR3 sequences; around a third of them were counted only once. The top ten hold around 29% of the sample. Material: blood. The source of these receptors is a woman aged 40-49 years with Graves' hyperthyroidism.

Details on this clonotype: The germline gene is not matched at one end of the junction; a read error may be the cause. The J gene is TRBJ2-7, the V gene TRBV2; D gene unclear. The CDR3 is 15 residues long. CDR1 and CDR2 (germline): SNHLY, FYNNEI. The CDR3 here is CASSGAARSSYGQYF. The CDR3 DNA reads as TGTGCCAGCAGTGGCGCAGCCCGGAGCTCCTACGGGCAGTACTTC.

This clonotype showed up many times. CDR3 sequence: CSARDASGGVGQYF. CDR3 nucleotides: TGCAGTGCTAGGGACGCCTCAGGGGGCGTTGGGCAGTACTTC. The rearrangement links TRBV20-1 to TRBJ2-7; 8 positions agree with TRBD1. The ends lost 3 bases at V and 9 bases at J; junction bases unmatched: 13. CDR3 length: 14 residues. The germline V gene encodes CDR1 DFQATT and CDR2 SNEGSKA (reference sequence).

The table lists this clonotype with a few counts. V is TRBV28 and J is TRBJ1-2; maybe TRBD1 (5 bases). Trimming left V 6 bases short and J 14 bases short, with 16 bases between. The length of the CDR3 is 11 residues. Per germline, CDR1 MDHEN and CDR2 SYDVKM. CDR3 sequence: CASSSSWGSTF. For the CDR3, the DNA is TGTGCCAGCAGCTCCTCGTGGGGCTCAACCTTC.

In its sample, this clonotype was seen many times. This sequence joins TRBV19 and TRBJ2-5; TRBD2 agrees at 13 bases. Per germline, CDR1 LNHDA and CDR2 SQIVND (reference sequence). J was trimmed by 4 bases and V by 6 bases; bases with no gene match: 2. This CDR3 contains 14 residues. The CDR3 sequence is CASRWTSGGETQYF. DNA of the CDR3: TGTGCCAGTAGATGGACTAGCGGGGGAGAGACCCAGTACTTC. The full variable domain, completed using reference TRBV19 and TRBJ2-5, is DGGITQSPKYLFRKEGQNVTLSCEQNLNHDAMYWYRQDPGQGLRLIYYSQIVNDFQKGDIAEGYSVSREKKESFPLTVTSAQKNPTAFYLCASRWTSGGETQYFGPGTRLLVL.

This clonotype has ten or more counts. The chain combines TRBV6-5 with TRBJ2-5; 8 nucleotides match TRBD1. The V gene's germline CDR1 is MNHEY and CDR2 SVGAGI. The CDR3 is 16 residues long. V lost 4 bases, J lost 4 bases, and 11 bases stayed unmatched. CDR3 in amino acids: CASSSGQALGLETQYF. As DNA, the CDR3 is TGTGCCAGCAGTTCGGGACAGGCTTTGGGTCTAGAGACCCAGTACTTC.

This clonotype was seen a handful of times. The rearrangement joins TRBV4-1 to TRBJ1-2; D unresolved. Trimming shortened V by 3 bases and J by 6 bases, and 11 bases separated the two germline ends. The CDR3 consists of 13 residues. Germline V gene data show CDR1 as MGHRA and CDR2 as YSYEKL. CDR3 nucleotides: TGCGCCAGCAGCCATGGCGAGAGGGATGGCTACACCTTC. It encodes CASSHGERDGYTF.

The chain joins TRBV19 to TRBJ1-5; no definite D call. The CDR3 covers 12 residues. The germline CDR1 and CDR2 sequences are LNHDA and SQIVND (reference sequence). V shed 5 bases and J shed 9 bases, with 11 bases lying between them. Here the CDR3 DNA reads TGTGCCAGTAGTGGTTTGGGTGTGCCCCAGCATTTT. Translated: CASSGLGVPQHF.

The chain has TRBV25-1 and TRBJ2-5, with D possibly matching TRBD2 (6 bases). This CDR3 is built from 15 residues. Germline lookup yields CDR1 MGHDK and CDR2 SYGVNS. Deletions cut 2 bases from V and 9 bases from J, with 19 bases between. The CDR3, as DNA: TGTGCCAGCAGTGAACTGCCGATCGGTGGGGGGTCCCAGTACTTC. Protein sequence: CASSELPIGGGSQYF.

V and J are TRBV19 and TRBJ1-5, with 9 bases fitting TRBD1. V trimming: 3 bases; J trimming: 11 bases; junction bases outside the gene matches: 11. This CDR3 is built from 15 residues. Germline CDR1 reads LNHDA; CDR2 reads SQIVND (reference sequence). The CDR3 DNA reads TGTGCCAGTAGTATTGTTACAGGGGGCCAAGAGACCCAGCATTTT. This gives the protein CASSIVTGGQETQHF.